The rows below give T cell receptor beta chains drawn from one sample of a study of OX40 agonist ivuxolimab in advanced cancers. This table comes from immunoSEQ multiplex PCR, and its TCRdb copy is limited to in-frame clones, with some not included. The table lists approximately 76,000 clones, roughly nine tenths of them singletons. The sequences come from CD4+ or CD8+ T cells sorted from blood, collected in a trial of the OX40 agonist ivuxolimab. The receptors shown here come from an adult with an advanced solid tumor such as melanoma, head and neck, liver or kidney cancer. The CDR3 runs from the conserved cysteine through the conserved F or W. The order of the fields is CDR3 DNA, CDR3 protein, V gene, clone size, D gene, J gene. D genes are given only for firm matches. The size field is filled for only some rows; it gives once, few, many or a size class.

TGTGCCAGCAGCCAGACTAGCGGGCTCTACGAGCAGTACTTC	CASSQTSGLYEQYF	TRBV11-1	once	TRBD2	TRBJ2-7
TGTGCCAGCAGGCCCCCGCTCCGAACGAACACCGGGGAGCTGTTTTTT	CASRPPLRTNTGELFF	TRBV7-9	once	.	TRBJ2-2
TGCGCCAGCAGCTTGGCCGGGAACAAAAACATTCAGTACTTC	CASSLAGNKNIQYF	TRBV5-1	.	.	TRBJ2-4
TGTGCCAGCAGTGGTTTCAGGCCAGCATACAATGAGCAGTTCTTC	CASSGFRPAYNEQFF	TRBV6-6	.	.	TRBJ2-1
TGTGCCAGCAGCTTCTCGGGGGGGGTCACGGAGCCCCAGCATTTT	CASSFSGGVTEPQHF	TRBV9	.	.	TRBJ1-5
TGTGCCAGCAGCTTAGCCGGGACTAGATACACAGATACGCAGTATTTT	CASSLAGTRYTDTQYF	TRBV7-8	.	TRBD2	TRBJ2-3
TGTGCCAGCAGCGTAGCGGGGACACCGAACACCGGGGAGCTGTTTTTT	CASSVAGTPNTGELFF	TRBV5-6	once	TRBD2	TRBJ2-2
TGTGCCAGCAGTTACTTCGGGACAGGGAAGGAAAAACTGTTTTTT	CASSYFGTGKEKLFF	TRBV6-6	.	TRBD1	TRBJ1-4
TGTGCCAGCAGTTACAGTCCTAGCACAGATACGCAGTATTTT	CASSYSPSTDTQYF	TRBV28	.	.	TRBJ2-3
TGTGCCAGCACCGGACAGGGGGCCTACAATGAGCAGTTCTTC	CASTGQGAYNEQFF	TRBV2	.	TRBD1	TRBJ2-1
TGTGCCAGCAGCCAAGATCAAAGCGGCTATAACACTGAAGCTTTCTTT	CASSQDQSGYNTEAFF	TRBV4-2	.	.	TRBJ1-1
TGTGCCAGCTGTACAGGGCAGGGCACAGATACGCAGTATTTT	CASCTGQGTDTQYF	TRBV2	once	.	TRBJ2-3
TGTGCCACCGTGAGGGAGGACAATGAGCAGTTCTTC	CATVREDNEQFF	TRBV2	.	.	TRBJ2-1
TGTGCCAGCAGCTTAGAGACAGCCGCACACCACTTC	CASSLETAAHHF	TRBV11-3	.	.	TRBJ2-7
TGTGCCAGCAGCTTATTAGGGGAGGTCGCCGAGCAGTACTTC	CASSLLGEVAEQYF	TRBV11-2	.	.	TRBJ2-7
TGTGCCAGCAGCTTAGCGGGAGAGTGGGAGACCCAGTACTTC	CASSLAGEWETQYF	TRBV11-3	once	.	TRBJ2-5
TGTGCCAGCAGCTTGACAGGGTACCAAGAGACCCAGTACTTC	CASSLTGYQETQYF	TRBV5-6	.	.	TRBJ2-5
TGTGCCAGCAGTGACTCGGAGTACTCAGATACGCAGTATTTT	CASSDSEYSDTQYF	TRBV6-4	.	.	TRBJ2-3
TGTGCCTGGAAAGACCCGAGGCAGCCTCCAGGGCAGTACTTC	CAWKDPRQPPGQYF	TRBV30	.	.	TRBJ2-7
TGTGCTAGCAGCCCTACCGGGACTAGCGGGAGGGGATCCAGCACAGATACGCAGTATTTT	CASSPTGTSGRGSSTDTQYF	TRBV7-7	.	TRBD2	TRBJ2-3
TGTGCCAGCAGTACCAGTCGGACTAGCGACCCCTCACTCTACAATGAGCAGTTCTTC	CASSTSRTSDPSLYNEQFF	TRBV27	.	TRBD2	TRBJ2-1
TGTGCCAGCAGTTACAGGGGCGGGAATAATTCACCCCTCCACTTT	CASSYRGGNNSPLHF	TRBV6-5	.	.	TRBJ1-6
TGTGCCAGCAGCTTAGAGCTAAATAGTTCACCCCTCCACTTT	CASSLELNSSPLHF	TRBV7-9	.	.	TRBJ1-6
TGTGCCTGGAGTTATGGTGGGACAGGGGGTTCACCCCTCCACTTT	CAWSYGGTGGSPLHF	TRBV30	.	TRBD1	TRBJ1-6
TGTGCCTGGACAGGGGCCTACGAGCAGTACTTC	CAWTGAYEQYF	TRBV30	few	.	TRBJ2-7
TGTGCCAGCAGCATTAGCGCAGGGCTCATCGAGCAGTACTTC	CASSISAGLIEQYF	TRBV11-3	.	.	TRBJ2-7
TGTGCCAGCAGCCCGGACTCTCTCGACGAGCAGTACTTC	CASSPDSLDEQYF	TRBV9	.	.	TRBJ2-7
TGTGCCAGCAGCCCTCACAGGGATGGCTACACCTTC	CASSPHRDGYTF	TRBV7-9	few	.	TRBJ1-2
TGTGCCTGGAGTGGGGTCGCCCGCGAGCAGTACTTC	CAWSGVAREQYF	TRBV30	.	.	TRBJ2-7
TGTGCCAGTAGCCTTGCCGGGGGCCAGGATCAGCCCCAGCATTTT	CASSLAGGQDQPQHF	TRBV19	.	.	TRBJ1-5
TGTGCCTGGAGACCCACCGGGACAGGGGGCGATGGCTACACCTTC	CAWRPTGTGGDGYTF	TRBV30	.	TRBD1	TRBJ1-2
TGTGCCAGCATCGACGCTAACTATGGCTACACCTTC	CASIDANYGYTF	TRBV27	.	.	TRBJ1-2
TGTGCCAGCAGTTGGGTACATGAGGTGGGCAATCAGCCCCAGCATTTT	CASSWVHEVGNQPQHF	TRBV27	.	.	TRBJ1-5
TGTGCCAGCAGCGACGGACTAGCGGGAGGGAGCGGGGAGCTGTTTTTT	CASSDGLAGGSGELFF	TRBV5-5	.	TRBD2	TRBJ2-2
TGTGCCAGCAGTTCCCCCCGCGCTCCCTCGGACAATGAGCAGTTCTTC	CASSSPRAPSDNEQFF	TRBV28	.	.	TRBJ2-1
TGCGCCAGCAGCCATGGGAATATAGAAGCTTTCTTT	CASSHGNIEAFF	TRBV4-1	once	.	TRBJ1-1
TGTGCCAGCAGCTTAGACGGTAATAGCAATCAGCCCCAGCATTTT	CASSLDGNSNQPQHF	TRBV11-2	.	.	TRBJ1-5